Listed below are T cell receptor beta chains from one sample, sequenced in a study of cytotoxic CD8 clonotypes in ibrutinib-treated CLL. Generated by immunoSEQ multiplex PCR, the TCRdb table keeps only in-frame clones and is missing some. The sample yields 100,000 to 150,000 clones, 80% to 90% seen once. This specimen consisted of PBMCs, obtained after 24 months of ibrutinib treatment. These receptors were collected from a human donor with chronic lymphocytic leukemia. CDR3s include the opening cysteine and the closing phenylalanine or tryptophan. A D gene is named only where the DNA matches it firmly. Only part of the rows carry a size: once, few, many, or a class if the clone is expanded.

TRBV5-6	.	.	TRBJ1-2	TGTGCCAGCAGCTTGGACAGAACATATGGCTACACCTTC	CASSLDRTYGYTF
TRBV28	TRBD1	.	TRBJ2-5	TGTGCCAGCAGTGTGACAGGGCTGGGTGAGACCCAGTACTTC	CASSVTGLGETQYF
TRBV6-5	TRBD1	.	TRBJ2-7	TGTGCCAGCAGTTACTACAGGGGGTACGAGCAGTACTTC	CASSYYRGYEQYF
TRBV28	.	.	TRBJ2-7	TGTGCCAGCAGTTCCTACAGAGAAATGACCTACGAGCAGTACTTC	CASSSYREMTYEQYF
TRBV18	.	.	TRBJ2-7	TGTGCCAGTGCAGGGGGGAGCTCCTACGAGCAGTACTTC	CASAGGSSYEQYF
TRBV28	TRBD1	.	TRBJ1-2	TGTGCCAGCAGTTTGGGACAGGGCGGCGGCTACACCTTC	CASSLGQGGGYTF
TRBV6-5	.	.	TRBJ1-1	TGTGCCAGCAGTCCCACGGGGAGCAACCGGGAAGCTTTCTTT	CASSPTGSNREAFF
TRBV6-6	TRBD1	.	TRBJ2-7	TGTGCCAGCAGTTATACAGGGGGCCATAACTACGAGCAGTACTTC	CASSYTGGHNYEQYF
TRBV27	.	.	TRBJ2-1	TGTGCCAGCAGCAGGAGGGGTAGAGAAAATGAGCAGTTCTTC	CASSRRGRENEQFF
TRBV10-3	.	.	TRBJ2-7	TGTGCCATCAGTGAGTCACGCGGGGCAGGTGGTGTCGGGGAGCAGTACTTC	CAISESRGAGGVGEQYF
TRBV7-2	.	.	TRBJ2-3	TGTGCCAGCAGCTTGTATGTGGGGGGGCCGGCAGATACGCAGTATTTT	CASSLYVGGPADTQYF
TRBV28	.	.	TRBJ1-5	TGTGCCAGCAGTTTGCGGGCCGTCCGATATAGCAATCAGCCCCAGCATTTT	CASSLRAVRYSNQPQHF
TRBV5-1	.	.	TRBJ2-3	TGCGCCAGCAGCTTGGGGGGATCTAGCACAGATACGCAGTATTTT	CASSLGGSSTDTQYF
TRBV9	TRBD1	.	TRBJ2-1	TGTGCCAGCAGCAAACAGGGACAGGGGACTACCAATGAGCAGTTCTTC	CASSKQGQGTTNEQFF
TRBV5-4	TRBD2	.	TRBJ2-1	TGTGCCAGCAGCTCCTTAGCGGGAGGCGCCAGGAATGAGCAGTTCTTC	CASSSLAGGARNEQFF
TRBV7-2	.	.	TRBJ1-4	TGTGCCAGCAGCCCTGACCGGGGTTTGGCATATGAAAAACTGTTTTTT	CASSPDRGLAYEKLFF
TRBV4-2	.	.	TRBJ2-5	TGTGCCAGCAGCGTCGGGATTAAAGAGACCCAGTACTTC	CASSVGIKETQYF
TRBV5-4	.	.	TRBJ2-7	TGTGCCAGCAGCATCGGACCGCGGGACGAGCAGTACTTC	CASSIGPRDEQYF
TRBV4-2	.	.	TRBJ2-1	TGTGCCAGCAGCCAAGATGGGGGGAACCCATACAATGAGCAGTTCTTC	CASSQDGGNPYNEQFF
TRBV28	.	.	TRBJ1-3	TGTGCCAGCAGTTCCTCCTTGGGAGGGATTTCCTCTGGAAACACCATATATTTT	CASSSSLGGISSGNTIYF
TRBV4-1	TRBD1	.	TRBJ1-2	TGCGCCAGCAGCCAAGCCAGGACAGGGGTCGGCGGCTACACCTTC	CASSQARTGVGGYTF
TRBV2	TRBD1	.	TRBJ2-2	TGTGCCAGCAATAGACAGGGGGCGGGAGGCACCGGGGAGCTGTTTTTT	CASNRQGAGGTGELFF
TRBV4-1	.	once	TRBJ1-4	TGCGCCAGCAGCCGTGGATCCGATCGGGGAGAAAAACTGTTTTTT	CASSRGSDRGEKLFF
TRBV9	.	once	TRBJ1-1	TGTGCCAGCAGCCCCCGAATAGGGTGGGCCACTGAAGCTTTCTTT	CASSPRIGWATEAFF
TRBV19	TRBD2	.	TRBJ2-7	TGTGCCAGTAGTATCGGACTAGCGGGAGAGGTTGAGCAGTACTTC	CASSIGLAGEVEQYF
TRBV5-6	TRBD1	.	TRBJ1-2	TGTGCCAGCAGTGACAGGGGGCGCCTAGGTGGCTACACCTTC	CASSDRGRLGGYTF
TRBV7-9	.	.	TRBJ1-4	TGTGCCAGCAGCAACTGGGACGGCATATTGAGTGAAAAACTGTTTTTT	CASSNWDGILSEKLFF
TRBV19	.	once	TRBJ2-3	TGTGCCAGTAGTGGGGGATTTAGCACAGATACGCAGTATTTT	CASSGGFSTDTQYF
TRBV19	.	.	TRBJ1-1	TGTGCCAGTAGTATGGCGGACACTGAAGCTTTCTTT	CASSMADTEAFF
TRBV19	.	.	TRBJ1-5	TGTGCCAGTAGTATGGGGGACGGCTCCTATCAGCCCCAGCATTTT	CASSMGDGSYQPQHF
TRBV9	.	once	TRBJ2-5	TGTGCCAGCAGCGTAGAGGCCAGACAAGAGACCCAGTACTTC	CASSVEARQETQYF
TRBV30	TRBD2	.	TRBJ2-7	TGTGCCTGGACTAGCGGGGGCCCCGAGCAGTACTTC	CAWTSGGPEQYF
TRBV5-4	.	.	TRBJ2-5	TGTGCCAGCAGCTTGAATTCGGGAGCCGGGGGGACCCAGTACTTC	CASSLNSGAGGTQYF
TRBV28	.	.	TRBJ1-5	TGTGCCAGCAGCCCTGGAATCGCCGGATCCAATCAGCCCCAGCATTTT	CASSPGIAGSNQPQHF
TRBV4-3	TRBD2	.	TRBJ2-3	TGCGCCAGCAGCCAAGAAGCGGGGAGACTAGCGGGAAGGGATACGCAGTATTTT	CASSQEAGRLAGRDTQYF
TRBV21-1	.	.	TRBJ1-2	TGTGCCAGCAGCAAAAGGAGAGCCGTCTATGGCTACACCTTC	CASSKRRAVYGYTF
TRBV4-3	.	.	TRBJ1-1	TGCGCCAGCAGCCAAGGGGGGCTGGGAGCCTATGAAGCTTTCTTT	CASSQGGLGAYEAFF
TRBV18	TRBD1	.	TRBJ1-5	TGTGCCAGCTCACGCCGGGACAGCCTCAATCAGCCCCAGCATTTT	CASSRRDSLNQPQHF
TRBV5-4	.	.	TRBJ1-3	TGTGCCAGCAGCTTGGACGGGGCAAGGTCTGGAAACACCATATATTTT	CASSLDGARSGNTIYF
TRBV6-5	TRBD1	.	TRBJ1-4	TGTGCCAGCAGTTACTCGGGGACAGGGCGGGAAAAACTGTTTTTT	CASSYSGTGREKLFF
TRBV29-1	TRBD2	.	TRBJ2-7	TGCAGCGTTGGGAGGCTTAGCGGGAGATACGAGCAGTACTTC	CSVGRLSGRYEQYF
TRBV28	.	.	TRBJ1-5	TGTGCCAGCAGTTTAGCAGGGAGGGGAGATCAGCCCCAGCATTTT	CASSLAGRGDQPQHF
TRBV10-1	TRBD2	.	TRBJ2-1	TGCGCCAGCAGAGACGGGACTAGCGGGAGAAATGAGCAGTTCTTC	CASRDGTSGRNEQFF
TRBV28	TRBD1	.	TRBJ1-2	TGTGCCAGCAGGACCTCGGACAGGGGCAAATATGGCTACACCTTC	CASRTSDRGKYGYTF
TRBV6-5	.	few	TRBJ1-2	TGTGCCAGCAGAAGCAGCTCCTATGGCTACACCTTC	CASRSSSYGYTF
TRBV28	TRBD1	.	TRBJ1-1	TGTGCCAGCAGTTTATCGGACAGGGTGAACACTGAAGCTTTCTTT	CASSLSDRVNTEAFF
TRBV6-5	TRBD1	.	TRBJ1-4	TGTGCCAGCCACATTAGACAGGGACAGGAGGAAAAACTGTTTTTT	CASHIRQGQEEKLFF